Here is one TCR beta chain with its context. The source of the sample is a study of T cell changes during pregnancy in multiple sclerosis. TCRdb keeps only in-frame clones here, not all; method: immunoSEQ multiplex PCR. The sample holds more than 80,000 clones, approximately 92% seen once. The V gene lost 3 bases and the J gene lost 6 bases, with 11 bases spanning the gap. This CDR3 is 13 amino acids long. The germline V gene has CDR1 LGHNA and CDR2 YSLEER. Source: peripheral blood, taken in the first trimester of pregnancy. The sequence derives from a female donor with multiple sclerosis, enrolled in a pregnancy study. This chain connects TRBV4-3 to TRBJ1-2; D possibly corresponds to TRBD1 (5 bases). CDR3 loop: CASSQRTGDGYTF. The CDR3 nucleotides read TGCGCCAGCAGCCAGCGAACGGGGGATGGCTACACCTTC.